A single sample gave rise to the 2 T cell receptor beta chains below, sequenced in a study of CD8 T cells in ankylosing spondylitis. TCRdb itself ran the 5' RACE reads through MiXCR, one entry per CDR3 protein. Altogether 150,000 to 200,000 distinct CDR3 sequences are present, approximately 10% being singletons, with the ten largest covering almost 30%. Sequenced material: blood, either unsorted or a sorted T cell fraction (not recorded which). All receptors come from a male donor with ankylosing spondylitis or in good health (not recorded which).

This clonotype has ten or more counts. The CDR3 DNA follows: TGCAGTGCGGGGACGAACACCGGGGAGCTGTTTTTT. It specifies CSAGTNTGELFF. The V gene is TRBV20-1, the J gene TRBJ2-2; no clear D gene. The CDR3 runs to 12 residues. V was clipped by 6 bases and J by 0 bases, with 5 bases between them. Germline values: CDR1 DFQATT, CDR2 SNEGSKA (reference sequence).

This clonotype has a count of ten or more. The chain has TRBV10-3 and TRBJ2-7, with D perhaps matching TRBD1 (6 bases). Germline V lookup: CDR1 ENHRY, CDR2 SYGVKD. The CDR3 is 15 residues long. With 4 bases removed from V and 3 bases from J, the gap between germline ends came to 16 bases. The CDR3 is CAISALEGVLYEQYF. As DNA, the CDR3 is TGTGCCATCAGTGCCCTAGAGGGGGTACTCTACGAGCAGTACTTC.